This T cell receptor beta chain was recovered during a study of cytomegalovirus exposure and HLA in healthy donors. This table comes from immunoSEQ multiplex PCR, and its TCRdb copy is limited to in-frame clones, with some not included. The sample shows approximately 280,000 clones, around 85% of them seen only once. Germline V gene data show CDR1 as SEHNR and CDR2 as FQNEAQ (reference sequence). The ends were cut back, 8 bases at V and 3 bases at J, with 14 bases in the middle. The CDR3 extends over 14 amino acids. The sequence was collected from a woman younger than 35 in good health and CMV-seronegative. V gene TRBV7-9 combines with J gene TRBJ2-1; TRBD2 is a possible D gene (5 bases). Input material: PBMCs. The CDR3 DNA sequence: TGTGCCAGCGTAGGAGCGGAGCTCTACAATGAGCAGTTCTTC. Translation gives CASVGAELYNEQFF.